A single T cell receptor (beta chain) is shown here with its context. Its specificity is unknown. The protocol was immunoSEQ multiplex PCR, while the TCRdb copy is restricted to in-frame clones and leaves out a portion. The sample contains a few million clones, over 90% of which appear only once. The CDR3 is 14 residues long. V lost 5 bases, J lost 2 bases, and 10 bases lay in between. Germline assignment: CDR1 LNHDA and CDR2 SQIVND (reference sequence). The data belong to a study of shared clonotypes between healthy human individuals. General study findings and limits: The study sampled only blood, and tissue repertoires likely differ. Sharing across several donors was seen in around 5% of naive CD4 clonotypes.

The sample taken for sequencing was naive CD4+ T cells from PBMCs. The sample's subset: CD45RA+ positively selected. The J gene is TRBJ1-5, the V gene TRBV19; a possible D gene is TRBD1 (5 bases). The sequence came from a man aged 18 to 35 in good health. Some clones in this sample may be carry-over from other donors' samples. The CDR3 DNA reads as TGTGCCAGTAGTCAGGGCTGGGGCAATCAGCCCCAGCATTTT. It encodes CASSQGWGNQPQHF.